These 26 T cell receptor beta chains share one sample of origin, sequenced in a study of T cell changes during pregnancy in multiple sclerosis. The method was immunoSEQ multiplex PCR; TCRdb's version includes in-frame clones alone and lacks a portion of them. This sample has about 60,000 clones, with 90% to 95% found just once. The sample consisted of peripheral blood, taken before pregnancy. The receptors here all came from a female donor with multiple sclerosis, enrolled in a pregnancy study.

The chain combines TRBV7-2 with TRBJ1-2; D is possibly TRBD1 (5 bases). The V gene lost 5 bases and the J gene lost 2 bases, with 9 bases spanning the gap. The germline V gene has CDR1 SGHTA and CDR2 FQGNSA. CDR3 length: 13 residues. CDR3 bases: TGTGCCAGCAGCCTCAGGGAAAACTATGGCTACACCTTC. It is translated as CASSLRENYGYTF.

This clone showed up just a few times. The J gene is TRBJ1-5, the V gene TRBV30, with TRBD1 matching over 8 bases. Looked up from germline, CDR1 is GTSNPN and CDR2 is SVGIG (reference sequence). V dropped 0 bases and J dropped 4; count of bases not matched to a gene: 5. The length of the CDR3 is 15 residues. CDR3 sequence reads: CAWSVGQDPNQPQHF. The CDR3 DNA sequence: TGTGCCTGGAGTGTGGGACAGGACCCTAATCAGCCCCAGCATTTT.

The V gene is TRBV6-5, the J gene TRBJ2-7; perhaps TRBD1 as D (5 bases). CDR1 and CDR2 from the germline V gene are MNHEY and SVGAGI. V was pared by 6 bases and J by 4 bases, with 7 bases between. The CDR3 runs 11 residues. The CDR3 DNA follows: TGTGCCAGCAGACGACAGTACGAGCAGTACTTC. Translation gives CASRRQYEQYF.

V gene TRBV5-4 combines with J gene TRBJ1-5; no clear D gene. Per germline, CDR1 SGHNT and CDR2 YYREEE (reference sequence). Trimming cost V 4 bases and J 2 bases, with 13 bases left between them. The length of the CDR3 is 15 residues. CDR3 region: CASSPGPTGNQPQHF. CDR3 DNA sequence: TGTGCCAGCAGCCCCGGTCCTACAGGCAATCAGCCCCAGCATTTT.

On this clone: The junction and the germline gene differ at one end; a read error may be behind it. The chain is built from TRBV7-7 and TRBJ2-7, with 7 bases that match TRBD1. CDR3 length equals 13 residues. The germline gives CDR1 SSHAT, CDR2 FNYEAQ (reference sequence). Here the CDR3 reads CASSMTGRGEQYF. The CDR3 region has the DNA TGTGCTAGCAGCATGACAGGGAGAGGGGAGCAGTACTTC.

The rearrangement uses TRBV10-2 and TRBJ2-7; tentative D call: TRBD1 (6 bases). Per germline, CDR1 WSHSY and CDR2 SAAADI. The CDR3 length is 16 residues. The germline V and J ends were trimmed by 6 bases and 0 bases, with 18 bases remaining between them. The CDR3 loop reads CASRKTGREGSYEQYF. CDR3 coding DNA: TGCGCCAGCAGAAAGACAGGCCGGGAAGGCTCCTACGAGCAGTACTTC.

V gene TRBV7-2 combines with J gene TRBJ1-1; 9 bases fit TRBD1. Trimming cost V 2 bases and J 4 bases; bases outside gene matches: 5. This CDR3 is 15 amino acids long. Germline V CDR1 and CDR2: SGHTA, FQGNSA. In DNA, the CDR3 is TGTGCCAGCAGCTTACCGGACAGGGGTTTCACTGAAGCTTTCTTT. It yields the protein CASSLPDRGFTEAFF.

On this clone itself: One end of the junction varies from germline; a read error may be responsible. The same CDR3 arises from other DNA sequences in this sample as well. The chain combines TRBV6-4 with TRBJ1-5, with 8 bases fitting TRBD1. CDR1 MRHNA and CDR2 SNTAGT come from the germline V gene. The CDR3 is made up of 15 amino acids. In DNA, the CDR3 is TGTGCCAGCAGTTCCTCAGGGGGCTGGAATCAGCCTCAGCATTTT. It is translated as CASSSSGGWNQPQHF.

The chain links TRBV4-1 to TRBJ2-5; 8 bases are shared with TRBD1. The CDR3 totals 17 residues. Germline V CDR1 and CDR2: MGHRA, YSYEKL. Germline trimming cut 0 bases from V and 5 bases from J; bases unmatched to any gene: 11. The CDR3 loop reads CASSQDHSQGAWETQYF. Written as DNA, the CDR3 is TGCGCCAGCAGCCAAGATCACTCGCAGGGGGCGTGGGAGACCCAGTACTTC.

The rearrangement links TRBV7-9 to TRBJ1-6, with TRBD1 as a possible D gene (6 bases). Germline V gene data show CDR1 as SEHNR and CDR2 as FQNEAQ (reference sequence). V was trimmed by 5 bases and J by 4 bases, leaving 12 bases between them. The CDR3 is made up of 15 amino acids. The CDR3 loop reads CASSIRTDYNSPLHF. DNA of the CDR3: TGTGCCAGCAGCATTCGGACAGATTATAATTCACCCCTCCACTTT.

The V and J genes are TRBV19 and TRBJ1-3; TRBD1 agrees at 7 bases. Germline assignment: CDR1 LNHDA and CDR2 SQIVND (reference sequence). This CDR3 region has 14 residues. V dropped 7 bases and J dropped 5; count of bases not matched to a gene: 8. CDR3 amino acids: CASNSGDSRNTIYF. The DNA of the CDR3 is TGTGCCAGTAATTCAGGGGACAGCAGAAACACCATATATTTT.

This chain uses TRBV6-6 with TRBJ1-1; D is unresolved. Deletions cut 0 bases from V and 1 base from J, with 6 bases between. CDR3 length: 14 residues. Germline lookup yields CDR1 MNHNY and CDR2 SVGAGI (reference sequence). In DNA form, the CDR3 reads TGTGCCAGCAGTTACTCAATAGCGAACACTGAAGCTTTCTTT. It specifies CASSYSIANTEAFF.

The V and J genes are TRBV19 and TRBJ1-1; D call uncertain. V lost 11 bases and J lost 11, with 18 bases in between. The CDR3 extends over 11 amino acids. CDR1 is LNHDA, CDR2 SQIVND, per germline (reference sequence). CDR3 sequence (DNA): TGTGCCGGGAGCTTGGGGAAGAGGGCTTTCTTT. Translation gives CAGSLGKRAFF.

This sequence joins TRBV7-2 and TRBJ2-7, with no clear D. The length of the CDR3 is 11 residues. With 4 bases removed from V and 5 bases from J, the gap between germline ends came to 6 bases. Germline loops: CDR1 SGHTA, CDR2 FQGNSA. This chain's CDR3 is CASSSTDEQYF. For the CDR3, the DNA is TGTGCCAGCAGCTCCACAGACGAGCAGTACTTC. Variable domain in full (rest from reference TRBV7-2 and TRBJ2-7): GAGVSQSPSNKVTEKGKDVELRCDPISGHTALYWYRQSLGQGLEFLIYFQGNSAPDKSGLPSDRFSAERTGGSVSTLTIQRTQQEDSAVYLCASSSTDEQYFGPGTRLTVT.

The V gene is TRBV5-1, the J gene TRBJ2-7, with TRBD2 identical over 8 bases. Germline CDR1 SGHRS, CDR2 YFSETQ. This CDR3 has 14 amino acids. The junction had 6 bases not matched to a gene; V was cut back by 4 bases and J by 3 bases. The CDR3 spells CASSISGGGYEQYF. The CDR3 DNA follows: TGCGCCAGCAGCATAAGCGGGGGAGGCTACGAGCAGTACTTC.

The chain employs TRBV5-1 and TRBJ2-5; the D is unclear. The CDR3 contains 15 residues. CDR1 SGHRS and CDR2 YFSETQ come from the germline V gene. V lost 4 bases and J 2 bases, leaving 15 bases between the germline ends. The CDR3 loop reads CASSVIGRPQETQYF. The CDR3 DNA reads TGCGCCAGCAGCGTAATAGGCAGGCCTCAAGAGACCCAGTACTTC.

Written as DNA, the CDR3 is TGTGCCAGCAGCTTCCCGGCGGCCGGGGAGCTGTTTTTT. The encoded protein is CASSFPAAGELFF. The genes are TRBV7-2 and TRBJ2-2; D is ambiguous. Germline CDR1 reads SGHTA; CDR2 reads FQGNSA. The V gene lost 3 bases and the J gene lost 6 bases, with 8 bases spanning the gap. This CDR3 is 13 amino acids long.

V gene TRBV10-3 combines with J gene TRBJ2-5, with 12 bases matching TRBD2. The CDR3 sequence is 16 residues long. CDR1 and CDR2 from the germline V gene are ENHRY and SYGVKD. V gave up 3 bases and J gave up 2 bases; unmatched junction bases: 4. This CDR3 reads CAISDWTSGEQETQYF. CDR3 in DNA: TGTGCCATCAGTGATTGGACTAGCGGGGAACAAGAGACCCAGTACTTC.

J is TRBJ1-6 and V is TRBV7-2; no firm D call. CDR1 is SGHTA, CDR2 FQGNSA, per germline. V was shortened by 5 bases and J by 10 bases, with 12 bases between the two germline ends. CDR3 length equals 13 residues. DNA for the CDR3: TGTGCCAGCAGCCCACTCTTTTCATCACCCCTCCACTTT. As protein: CASSPLFSSPLHF.

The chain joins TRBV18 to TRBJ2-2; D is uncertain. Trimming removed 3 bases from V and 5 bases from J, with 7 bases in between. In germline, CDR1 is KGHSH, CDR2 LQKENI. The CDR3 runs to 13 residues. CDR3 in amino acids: CASSPLRTGELFF. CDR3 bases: TGTGCCAGCTCACCTTTGCGGACCGGGGAGCTGTTTTTT.

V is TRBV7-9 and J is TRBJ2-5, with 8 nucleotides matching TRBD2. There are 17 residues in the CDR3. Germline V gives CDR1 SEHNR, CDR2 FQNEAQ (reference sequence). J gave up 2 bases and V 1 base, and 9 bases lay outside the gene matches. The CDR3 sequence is CASSLGGPAGGQETQYF. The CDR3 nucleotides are TGTGCCAGCAGCTTAGGAGGGCCGGCGGGGGGACAAGAGACCCAGTACTTC.

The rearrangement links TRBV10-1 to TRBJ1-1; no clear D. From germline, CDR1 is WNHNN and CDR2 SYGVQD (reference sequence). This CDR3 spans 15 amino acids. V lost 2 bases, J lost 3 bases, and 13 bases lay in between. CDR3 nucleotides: TGCGCCAGCAGTGAGATATCCAAACGGGACACTGAAGCTTTCTTT. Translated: CASSEISKRDTEAFF.

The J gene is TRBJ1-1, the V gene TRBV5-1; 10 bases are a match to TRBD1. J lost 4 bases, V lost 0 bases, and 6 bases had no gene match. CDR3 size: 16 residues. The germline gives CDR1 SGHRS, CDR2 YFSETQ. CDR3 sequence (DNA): TGCGCCAGCAGCTTGGGAGGGACAGGGGAATCCACTGAAGCTTTCTTT. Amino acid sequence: CASSLGGTGESTEAFF.

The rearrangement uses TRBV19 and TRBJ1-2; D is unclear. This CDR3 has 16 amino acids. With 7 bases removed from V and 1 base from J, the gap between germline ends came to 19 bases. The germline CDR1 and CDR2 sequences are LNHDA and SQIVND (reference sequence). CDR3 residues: CASTEYLPGFNYGYTF. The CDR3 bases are TGTGCCAGTACCGAGTACCTCCCAGGCTTTAACTATGGCTACACCTTC. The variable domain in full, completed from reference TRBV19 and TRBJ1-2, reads DGGITQSPKYLFRKEGQNVTLSCEQNLNHDAMYWYRQDPGQGLRLIYYSQIVNDFQKGDIAEGYSVSREKKESFPLTVTSAQKNPTAFYLCASTEYLPGFNYGYTFGSGTRLTVV.

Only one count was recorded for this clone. The CDR3, as DNA: TGTGCCAGCAGGAAACTAGCGGGGGGGACCACAGATACGCAGTATTTT. Translation gives CASRKLAGGTTDTQYF. This chain uses TRBV2 with TRBJ2-3; 13 positions match TRBD2. V shed 6 bases and J 2 bases; nucleotides not matched to a gene: 5. CDR3 length equals 16 residues. Germline assignment: CDR1 SNHLY and CDR2 FYNNEI.

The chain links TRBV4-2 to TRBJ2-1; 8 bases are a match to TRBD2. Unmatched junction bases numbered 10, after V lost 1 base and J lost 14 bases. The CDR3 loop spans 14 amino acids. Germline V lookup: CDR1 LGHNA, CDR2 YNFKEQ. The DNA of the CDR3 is TGTGCCAGCAGCCAAGCTGGTAGCGGGGCAGGCAAGTTCTTC. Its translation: CASSQAGSGAGKFF.